A selection of T cell receptor beta chains follows, all from one sample in a study of shared clonotypes between healthy human individuals. Repertoires were generated with immunoSEQ multiplex PCR, while TCRdb's copy carries only in-frame clones and drops some. Of about 1.5 million clones in the sample, more than 95% were seen once. The sequencing sample was made of naive CD4+ T cells sorted from blood. The receptors were gathered from a man under 40 in good health. Each CDR3 is given with its conserved first and last residue. The D gene is left open where the match is weak. Clone size is shown for a subset of rows, as once, few, many or a class of expanded clone.

j_gene: TRBJ1-1
abundance: NA
v_gene: TRBV7-2
d_gene: NA
CDR3nt: TGTGCCAGCAGCTTAGATCGGTACACTGAAGCTTTCTTT
CDR3aa: CASSLDRYTEAFF

j_gene: TRBJ2-3
abundance: NA
v_gene: TRBV7-3
d_gene: TRBD2
CDR3nt: TGTGCCAGCAGCCCCTTAGCGGGAGGCACAGATACGCAGTATTTT
CDR3aa: CASSPLAGGTDTQYF

j_gene: TRBJ2-3
abundance: NA
v_gene: TRBV6-5
d_gene: NA
CDR3nt: TGTGCCAGCAGTTATAACAGAAACACAGATACGCAGTATTTT
CDR3aa: CASSYNRNTDTQYF

j_gene: TRBJ2-7
abundance: once
v_gene: TRBV7-2
d_gene: NA
CDR3nt: TGTGCCAGCAGCTTAGCCGCGAGCGGATACCCCTACGAGCAGTACTTC
CDR3aa: CASSLAASGYPYEQYF

j_gene: TRBJ2-7
abundance: NA
v_gene: TRBV19
d_gene: NA
CDR3nt: TGTGCCAGTAGTATGAGTGGACGGGCCTACGAGCAGTACTTC
CDR3aa: CASSMSGRAYEQYF

j_gene: TRBJ2-6
abundance: NA
v_gene: TRBV14
d_gene: NA
CDR3nt: TGTGCCAGCAGCAGGGGCGGGACACATAGTCGGGGGGCCAACGTCCTGACTTTC
CDR3aa: CASSRGGTHSRGANVLTF

j_gene: TRBJ2-7
abundance: NA
v_gene: TRBV5-1
d_gene: TRBD2
CDR3nt: TGCGCCAGCAGCTATTCACTAGCGGGGCAGCAGTACTTC
CDR3aa: CASSYSLAGQQYF

j_gene: TRBJ2-5
abundance: NA
v_gene: TRBV4-1
d_gene: TRBD2
CDR3nt: TGCGCCAGCAGCCAAGTTTCCTCTAGCGGTCTTCAAGAGACCCAGTACTTC
CDR3aa: CASSQVSSSGLQETQYF

j_gene: TRBJ2-7
abundance: NA
v_gene: TRBV27
d_gene: TRBD2
CDR3nt: TGTGCCAGCAGTTTATCGGGACTAGCGGCGGAGCAGTACTTC
CDR3aa: CASSLSGLAAEQYF

j_gene: TRBJ2-1
abundance: NA
v_gene: TRBV19
d_gene: NA
CDR3nt: TGTGCCAGCTGGGGGGGGGCCCTGCCGGGTGAGCAGTTCTTC
CDR3aa: CASWGGALPGEQFF

j_gene: TRBJ2-2
abundance: NA
v_gene: TRBV9
d_gene: NA
CDR3nt: TGTGCCAGCAACGTGGGTGGTCCTCCCGATCACGGCGGGGAGCTGTTTTTT
CDR3aa: CASNVGGPPDHGGELFF

j_gene: TRBJ1-2
abundance: NA
v_gene: TRBV5-6
d_gene: TRBD1
CDR3nt: TGTGCCAGCAGCCGGGGGACAGGGGCGGTGGGAGGCTACACCTTC
CDR3aa: CASSRGTGAVGGYTF

j_gene: TRBJ1-4
abundance: NA
v_gene: TRBV4-1
d_gene: NA
CDR3nt: TGCGCCAGCAGCCAAGATCCCCTGGGGGTCCCTAATGAAAAACTGTTTTTT
CDR3aa: CASSQDPLGVPNEKLFF

j_gene: TRBJ2-3
abundance: NA
v_gene: TRBV29-1
d_gene: TRBD2
CDR3nt: TGCAGCGTTGACGGGGGGACGCAGTATTTT
CDR3aa: CSVDGGTQYF

j_gene: TRBJ1-4
abundance: NA
v_gene: TRBV11-2
d_gene: TRBD1
CDR3nt: TGTGCCAGCAGCGGACACAGGGGGCAATATGAAAAACTGTTTTTT
CDR3aa: CASSGHRGQYEKLFF

j_gene: TRBJ2-2
abundance: NA
v_gene: TRBV7-9
d_gene: TRBD1
CDR3nt: TGTGCCAGCAGCCCGGGACAGGGTACTTACACCGGGGAGCTGTTTTTT
CDR3aa: CASSPGQGTYTGELFF

j_gene: TRBJ2-3
abundance: NA
v_gene: TRBV19
d_gene: TRBD2
CDR3nt: TGTGCCAGTAAGAGGACTAGCGGGAGACCCGGAACCGTAACAGATACGCAGTATTTT
CDR3aa: CASKRTSGRPGTVTDTQYF

j_gene: TRBJ2-7
abundance: NA
v_gene: TRBV5-1
d_gene: TRBD2
CDR3nt: TGCGCCAGCAGCTTTAGCGGGAGTTCCTACGAGCAGTACTTC
CDR3aa: CASSFSGSSYEQYF

j_gene: TRBJ2-5
abundance: NA
v_gene: TRBV19
d_gene: NA
CDR3nt: TGTGCCAGTTCCTCAAGGGGGCAAGAGACCCAGTACTTC
CDR3aa: CASSSRGQETQYF

j_gene: TRBJ1-1
abundance: NA
v_gene: TRBV5-1
d_gene: TRBD1
CDR3nt: TGCGCCAGCAGCTCCCCCGCAGGGGGAACTGAAGCTTTCTTT
CDR3aa: CASSSPAGGTEAFF

j_gene: TRBJ2-5
abundance: NA
v_gene: TRBV6-5
d_gene: NA
CDR3nt: TGTGCCAGCAGCTCTCAGAGGACTGCCCGAGAGACCCAGTACTTC
CDR3aa: CASSSQRTARETQYF

j_gene: TRBJ2-7
abundance: NA
v_gene: TRBV10-2
d_gene: NA
CDR3nt: TGCGCCAGCCGACATGGTAGCGACGAGCAGTACTTC
CDR3aa: CASRHGSDEQYF

j_gene: TRBJ1-2
abundance: once
v_gene: TRBV2
d_gene: NA
CDR3nt: TGTGCCAGCAGTGAATTGGGCGGCGCTAACTATGGCTACACCTTC
CDR3aa: CASSELGGANYGYTF

j_gene: TRBJ2-7
abundance: NA
v_gene: TRBV18
d_gene: NA
CDR3nt: TGTGCCAGCTCACCACGGCCTTGGTACGAGCAGTACTTC
CDR3aa: CASSPRPWYEQYF

j_gene: TRBJ2-1
abundance: once
v_gene: TRBV6-6
d_gene: TRBD1
CDR3nt: TGTGCCAGCAGTTACGGGACAGGGTTCTACAATGAGCAGTTCTTC
CDR3aa: CASSYGTGFYNEQFF

j_gene: TRBJ2-1
abundance: NA
v_gene: TRBV5-1
d_gene: TRBD2
CDR3nt: TGCGCCAGCAGCCCGAATCTTAGCGGGAGTAAAAATTTCAATGAGCAGTTCTTC
CDR3aa: CASSPNLSGSKNFNEQFF

j_gene: TRBJ1-5
abundance: NA
v_gene: TRBV19
d_gene: NA
CDR3nt: TGTGCCAGTAGTCTCGGGAGCGGGGACAATCAGCCCCAGCATTTT
CDR3aa: CASSLGSGDNQPQHF

j_gene: TRBJ2-1
abundance: NA
v_gene: TRBV28
d_gene: TRBD2
CDR3nt: TGTGCCAGCAGTTTGTCTAGCGGGAGGTACAATGAGCAGTTCTTC
CDR3aa: CASSLSSGRYNEQFF

j_gene: TRBJ2-1
abundance: once
v_gene: TRBV27
d_gene: NA
CDR3nt: TGTGCCACCTGGGACCCCTACAATGAGCAGTTCTTC
CDR3aa: CATWDPYNEQFF

j_gene: TRBJ2-7
abundance: NA
v_gene: TRBV6-5
d_gene: NA
CDR3nt: TGTGCCAGCAGGCTCGGTCCGTCCCGGGACGGCGAGCAGTACTTC
CDR3aa: CASRLGPSRDGEQYF

j_gene: TRBJ2-2
abundance: NA
v_gene: TRBV5-5
d_gene: TRBD2
CDR3nt: TGTGCCAGCAGCTTACTTAGCGGGAGGAACACCGGGGAGCTGTTTTTT
CDR3aa: CASSLLSGRNTGELFF